This T cell receptor (beta chain) was identified in a study of T-cell reconstitution after alpha-beta-depleted transplantation in children. This clonotype has more than one count but fewer than ten. Preparation of the TCRbeta library used unique molecular identifiers. TCRdb passed the PCR reads through MiXCR, listing each CDR3 protein once. The sample includes hundreds of thousands of distinct CDR3 sequences, over 8% seen only once; the top ten take about 9.5%. Deletions cut 0 bases from V and 2 bases from J, with 15 bases between. The V gene's germline CDR1 is DFQATT and CDR2 SNEGSKA (reference sequence). This CDR3 comprises 16 residues.

The chain uses TRBV20-1 and TRBJ2-3, with a possible D match to TRBD2 (6 bases). The TCR comes from a human donor who donated a stem cell graft to a child with SCID. The sequencing used PBMCs from the stem cell graft donor, collected from the stem cell graft. CDR3: CSARDGVADLTDTQYF. The CDR3, as DNA: TGCAGTGCTAGAGATGGGGTAGCGGACCTCACAGATACGCAGTATTTT.